These 13 T cell receptor beta chains came from one sample sequenced in a study of spatial heterogeneity in lung cancer. One entry per CDR3 protein, called by TCRdb with MiXCR from the 5' RACE reads. The sample includes tens of thousands of distinct CDR3 sequences, about an eighth of them seen just once. Time point defined: sample taken at primary tumor resection. Without sorting, whole RNA was sequenced from tumor, nontumor lung or frozen PBMC. The sequences come from PBMCs, collected at surgery. Source of these receptors: a male donor with early-stage non-small cell lung cancer.

This clonotype was counted a few times. This chain uses TRBV30 with TRBJ1-3; unclear D gene. The CDR3 length is 18 residues. Germline assignment: CDR1 GTSNPN and CDR2 SVGIG (reference sequence). Trimming removed 2 bases at V and 0 bases at J, with 20 bases between. In nucleotides, the CDR3 is TGTGCCTGGAGTTTGGGTTGGTCGGCGGGAAGCTCTGGAAACACCATATATTTT. Translated, it gives CAWSLGWSAGSSGNTIYF.

V is TRBV7-8 and J is TRBJ2-7, with no clear D. Trimming cost V 3 bases and J 4 bases, with 10 bases left between them. Germline values: CDR1 SGHVS, CDR2 FQNEAQ. This CDR3 is 13 amino acids long. The CDR3 DNA reads as TGTGCCAGCAGCTTTACGACTCTATACGAGCAGTACTTC. Amino acid sequence: CASSFTTLYEQYF.

This clonotype was recorded a few times. This rearrangement joins TRBV3-1 to TRBJ1-1, with D tentatively TRBD1 (5 bases). CDR1 and CDR2 from the germline V gene are LGHDT and YNNKEL (reference sequence). This CDR3 is 15 amino acids long. V was clipped by 2 bases and J by 3 bases, with 13 bases between them. CDR3 sequence reads: CASSQPGRGDTEAFF. CDR3 in DNA: TGTGCCAGCAGCCAACCCGGACGGGGGGACACTGAAGCTTTCTTT. The variable domain in full, completed from reference TRBV3-1 and TRBJ1-1, reads DTAVSQTPKYLVTQMGNDKSIKCEQNLGHDTMYWYKQDSKKFLKIMFSYNNKELIINETVPNRFSPKSPDKAHLNLHINSLELGDSAVYFCASSQPGRGDTEAFFGQGTRLTVV.

This clonotype has at least ten counts. The V call is TRBV27, the J call TRBJ1-5; D unclear. Germline-derived CDR1 and CDR2 are MNHEY and SMNVEV (reference sequence). The V and J ends lost 2 bases and 4 bases respectively, with 9 bases between them. There are 14 residues in the CDR3. CDR3 sequence (DNA): TGTGCCAGCAGTTTACGCCCGGGAAATCAGCCCCAGCATTTT. It is translated as CASSLRPGNQPQHF.

In its sample, this clonotype was seen many times. The chain couples TRBV27 to TRBJ1-4; 8 nucleotides agree with TRBD1. The germline V gene encodes CDR1 MNHEY and CDR2 SMNVEV (reference sequence). J gave up 8 bases and V 6 bases, and 8 bases lay outside the gene matches. CDR3 length: 14 residues. For the CDR3, the DNA is TGTGCCAGCAGACGACAGGGGTGGAACGAAAAACTGTTTTTT. Amino acid sequence: CASRRQGWNEKLFF.

This clonotype appeared a few times. The genes are TRBV15 and TRBJ1-1, with TRBD1 matching 8 bases. The ends lost 5 bases at V and 5 bases at J; junction bases unmatched: 7. This CDR3 is built from 14 residues. Germline V lookup: CDR1 LNHNV, CDR2 YYDKDF (reference sequence). The DNA for the CDR3 is TGTGCCACCAGCGCACGGACAGGGAGGACTGAAGCTTTCTTT. Encoded protein: CATSARTGRTEAFF.

J is TRBJ1-2 and V is TRBV2; no firm D call. The CDR3 totals 13 residues. CDR1 and CDR2 from the germline V gene are SNHLY and FYNNEI. V lost 2 bases to trimming and J lost 6 bases, with 10 bases between them. CDR3 sequence reads: CASSELLTHGYTF. In DNA, the CDR3 is TGTGCCAGCAGTGAACTGTTGACGCATGGCTACACCTTC.

This clonotype occurred a few times. This chain links TRBV29-1 with TRBJ1-1; D is uncertain. Trimming took off 8 bases at V and 0 bases at J, with 10 bases between the two ends. Germline assignment: CDR1 SQVTM and CDR2 ANQGSEA. This CDR3 has 12 amino acids. DNA of the CDR3: TGCAGCACACTTGGGGTGAACACTGAAGCTTTCTTT. Its translation is CSTLGVNTEAFF.

The chain combines TRBV7-3 with TRBJ1-1; no clear D gene. The CDR3 covers 14 residues. V lost 3 bases, J lost 2 bases, and 10 bases lay in between. Germline V gene data show CDR1 as SGHTA and CDR2 as FQGTGA. CDR3 bases: TGTGCCAGCAGCTTCCAACCCACTAACACTGAAGCTTTCTTT. Translating gives CASSFQPTNTEAFF.

In its sample, this clonotype was seen many times. The chain couples TRBV11-1 to TRBJ2-1, with TRBD2 matching over 11 bases. Per the germline V gene, CDR1 is SGHAT and CDR2 is FQDESV (reference sequence). Unmatched junction bases numbered 12, after V lost 2 bases and J lost 0 bases. The length of the CDR3 is 20 residues. The CDR3 loop reads CASSLFGTSGSFNSYNEQFF. CDR3 nucleotide sequence: TGTGCCAGCAGCTTATTTGGGACTAGCGGTTCCTTTAACTCCTACAATGAGCAGTTCTTC.

This clonotype has ten or more counts. The chain recombines TRBV6-1 with TRBJ1-2; the match to TRBD1 covers 8 bases. Germline values: CDR1 MNHNS, CDR2 SASEGT. J gave up 5 bases and V 1 base, and 18 bases lay outside the gene matches. The CDR3 sequence is 19 residues long. CDR3: CASSEVPSGRGPFGYGYTF. Here the CDR3 DNA reads TGTGCCAGCAGTGAAGTCCCGTCGGGCAGGGGGCCCTTTGGGTATGGCTACACCTTC.

This rearrangement joins TRBV2 to TRBJ2-7, with D hard to call. Trimming stripped 4 bases from V and 0 bases from J, with 4 bases between. CDR1 SNHLY and CDR2 FYNNEI come from the germline V gene. This CDR3 region has 12 residues. The CDR3 nucleotides read TGTGCCAGCAGTGGCAGCTCCTACGAGCAGTACTTC. It yields the protein CASSGSSYEQYF.

This clonotype was counted at least ten times. V usage is TRBV29-1 and J usage is TRBJ1-1, with D possibly TRBD1 on 5 matching bases. This CDR3 region has 13 residues. Trimming took off 4 bases at V and 4 bases at J, with 13 bases between the two ends. The germline gives CDR1 SQVTM, CDR2 ANQGSEA. The CDR3 spells CSVASRGATEAFF. Written as DNA, the CDR3 is TGCAGCGTTGCCTCGAGAGGGGCCACTGAAGCTTTCTTT.